This TCR beta chain is from a study of blood T cell repertoires in COVID-19. Study information: Sources were T cells, B-cell-depleted T cells, or PBMCs; the material itself was cDNA or gDNA.

Germline CDR1 is MNHEY and CDR2 is SVGAGI. Trimming took 7 bases from V and 7 from J, leaving 19 bases between them. The CDR3 has 14 amino acids. In the study's own analysis: Using reference gene primer amplification, nucleated cell counts were estimated. Profiling relied on immunoSEQ multiplex PCR, and the TCRdb table lists in-frame clones only, not all of them. D and trimming were read from the DNA, whereas the V and J calls and clone size are those reported in that table. The sample has about 160,000 clones, less than 90% seen once. Sequencing input: PBMCs or T cells enriched from blood (not recorded which). The TCR originated in a woman in her 50s who had recovered from COVID-19. V gene TRBV6-5 combines with J gene TRBJ2-5; D not certain. The CDR3 region is CASTERRQTGTQYF. The CDR3 DNA reads TGTGCCAGCACAGAAAGAAGGCAGACGGGGACCCAGTACTTC.